This is a list of T cell receptor beta chains from one sample in a study of blood T cell repertoires in COVID-19. Generated by immunoSEQ multiplex PCR, the TCRdb table keeps only in-frame clones and is missing some. This table has 95,000 to 150,000 clones, roughly 80% appearing once. Sequenced material: peripheral blood. The receptor source for this set is a human donor in a cohort sampled during active COVID-19. Each CDR3 is given with its conserved first and last residue. Fields, in order: CDR3 DNA, CDR3 protein, J gene, D gene, V gene, CDR3 length, clone size. The D gene is left open where the match is weak. Size is stated for part of the rows, as once, few or many counts, or as a class when the clone is expanded.

CDR3 DNA: TGTGCCAGCAGTGAGAAACCGGCGAGGGTGAACACCGGGGAGCTGTTTTTT
CDR3 protein: CASSEKPARVNTGELFF
J gene: TRBJ2-2
D gene: NA
V gene: TRBV6-1
CDR3 length: 17
clone size: NA

CDR3 DNA: TGTGCCAGCAGCGGGACGGGGGACACTGAAGCTTTCTTT
CDR3 protein: CASSGTGDTEAFF
J gene: TRBJ1-1
D gene: NA
V gene: TRBV6-5
CDR3 length: 13
clone size: NA

CDR3 DNA: TGCGCCAGCAGCCCGGGACAGGGCAGAGCTACGCAGTATTTT
CDR3 protein: CASSPGQGRATQYF
J gene: TRBJ2-3
D gene: TRBD1
V gene: TRBV5-1
CDR3 length: 14
clone size: NA

CDR3 DNA: TGTGCCAGTTTACGGACTAGCACAGATACGCAGTATTTT
CDR3 protein: CASLRTSTDTQYF
J gene: TRBJ2-3
D gene: NA
V gene: TRBV5-8
CDR3 length: 13
clone size: few

CDR3 DNA: TGCGCCAGCAGCCCAGGACCAGCGGGGGGGAAAAAAGAGACCCAGTACTTC
CDR3 protein: CASSPGPAGGKKETQYF
J gene: TRBJ2-5
D gene: TRBD2
V gene: TRBV5-1
CDR3 length: 17
clone size: NA

CDR3 DNA: TGTGCCAGCTCGGACGTACAGGGGGACCACGAGCAGTACTTC
CDR3 protein: CASSDVQGDHEQYF
J gene: TRBJ2-7
D gene: TRBD1
V gene: TRBV18
CDR3 length: 14
clone size: NA

CDR3 DNA: TGTGCCACCAGTGGCCTGACTAGCGGGAGGGCCTACAATGAGCAGTTCTTC
CDR3 protein: CATSGLTSGRAYNEQFF
J gene: TRBJ2-1
D gene: TRBD2
V gene: TRBV24-1
CDR3 length: 17
clone size: few

CDR3 DNA: TGTGCCAGTTCGAGGACTAGCGGGAGCACAGATACGCAGTATTTT
CDR3 protein: CASSRTSGSTDTQYF
J gene: TRBJ2-3
D gene: TRBD2
V gene: TRBV19
CDR3 length: 15
clone size: NA

CDR3 DNA: TGTGCCACCCATCCTGGGACAGGGAGCAAGACCCAGTACTTC
CDR3 protein: CATHPGTGSKTQYF
J gene: TRBJ2-5
D gene: TRBD1
V gene: TRBV18
CDR3 length: 14
clone size: once

CDR3 DNA: TGTGCCAGCAGTTTCGGGTACTATGGCTACACCTTC
CDR3 protein: CASSFGYYGYTF
J gene: TRBJ1-2
D gene: NA
V gene: TRBV28
CDR3 length: 12
clone size: NA

CDR3 DNA: TGCGCCAGCAGCTCACTAGCGGGAGGACGTGGCGAGCAGTACTTC
CDR3 protein: CASSSLAGGRGEQYF
J gene: TRBJ2-7
D gene: TRBD2
V gene: TRBV5-1
CDR3 length: 15
clone size: NA

CDR3 DNA: TGTGCCAGTAGGACTAGAGGTGGCACAGATACGCAGTATTTT
CDR3 protein: CASRTRGGTDTQYF
J gene: TRBJ2-3
D gene: NA
V gene: TRBV19
CDR3 length: 14
clone size: NA

CDR3 DNA: TGTGCCAGCAGTGAAGCATCCCGGAATCAGCCCCAGCATTTT
CDR3 protein: CASSEASRNQPQHF
J gene: TRBJ1-5
D gene: NA
V gene: TRBV2
CDR3 length: 14
clone size: NA

CDR3 DNA: TGTGCCAGCAGTTACTCGAGCGGACTAGCAGATACGCAGTATTTT
CDR3 protein: CASSYSSGLADTQYF
J gene: TRBJ2-3
D gene: TRBD2
V gene: TRBV6-5
CDR3 length: 15
clone size: NA

CDR3 DNA: TGTGCCAGCTCACCTGTCAGGGGGAACAATGAGCAGTTCTTC
CDR3 protein: CASSPVRGNNEQFF
J gene: TRBJ2-1
D gene: TRBD1
V gene: TRBV18
CDR3 length: 14
clone size: NA

CDR3 DNA: TGCGCCAGCAGCGACACCGCGAACACTGAAGCTTTCTTT
CDR3 protein: CASSDTANTEAFF
J gene: TRBJ1-1
D gene: NA
V gene: TRBV5-1
CDR3 length: 13
clone size: NA

CDR3 DNA: TGTGCCAGCAGCTGGGACTATTCAGAAGTCTACGAGCAGTACTTC
CDR3 protein: CASSWDYSEVYEQYF
J gene: TRBJ2-7
D gene: TRBD2
V gene: TRBV7-2
CDR3 length: 15
clone size: NA

CDR3 DNA: TGTGCCACCACAACTACCACCGGGGAGCTGTTTTTT
CDR3 protein: CATTTTTGELFF
J gene: TRBJ2-2
D gene: NA
V gene: TRBV27
CDR3 length: 12
clone size: NA

CDR3 DNA: TGTGCCAGCAGCTTGGACAGTTATAATTCACCCCTCCACTTT
CDR3 protein: CASSLDSYNSPLHF
J gene: TRBJ1-6
D gene: NA
V gene: TRBV5-4
CDR3 length: 14
clone size: NA

CDR3 DNA: TGTGCCAGCAGTTTCCGGGACTGGATGAACACCGGGGAGCTGTTTTTT
CDR3 protein: CASSFRDWMNTGELFF
J gene: TRBJ2-2
D gene: NA
V gene: TRBV6-5
CDR3 length: 16
clone size: NA

CDR3 DNA: TGCAGCGTTGGTGCTACCGATGGCTACACCTTC
CDR3 protein: CSVGATDGYTF
J gene: TRBJ1-2
D gene: NA
V gene: TRBV29-1
CDR3 length: 11
clone size: NA

CDR3 DNA: TGTGCCAGCAGCTTAGGTCCAGGGGTTCCGCCCCAGCATTTT
CDR3 protein: CASSLGPGVPPQHF
J gene: TRBJ1-5
D gene: NA
V gene: TRBV13
CDR3 length: 14
clone size: NA

CDR3 DNA: TGTGCCAGCTCAGAAAAAAGCGACACCATATATTTT
CDR3 protein: CASSEKSDTIYF
J gene: TRBJ1-3
D gene: NA
V gene: TRBV18
CDR3 length: 12
clone size: many

CDR3 DNA: TGTGCCAGCAGTTCAGCATCCGTAGGGGGAATCTATGGCTACACCTTC
CDR3 protein: CASSSASVGGIYGYTF
J gene: TRBJ1-2
D gene: NA
V gene: TRBV27
CDR3 length: 16
clone size: NA

CDR3 DNA: TGCGCCAGCAGCTTCACCCCCGGGTCCGGGAACACTGAAGCTTTCTTT
CDR3 protein: CASSFTPGSGNTEAFF
J gene: TRBJ1-1
D gene: NA
V gene: TRBV5-1
CDR3 length: 16
clone size: NA

CDR3 DNA: TGTGCCAGCAGCACTAGCGGGAGGGCCCACAATGAGCAGTTCTTC
CDR3 protein: CASSTSGRAHNEQFF
J gene: TRBJ2-1
D gene: TRBD2
V gene: TRBV5-4
CDR3 length: 15
clone size: NA

CDR3 DNA: TGTGCCAGCAGTGAGCCTGGAGGGGATACGCAGTATTTT
CDR3 protein: CASSEPGGDTQYF
J gene: TRBJ2-3
D gene: NA
V gene: TRBV7-3
CDR3 length: 13
clone size: NA

CDR3 DNA: TGCGCCAGCAGCTTTCAAAGCGATACGCAGTATTTT
CDR3 protein: CASSFQSDTQYF
J gene: TRBJ2-3
D gene: NA
V gene: TRBV5-1
CDR3 length: 12
clone size: NA